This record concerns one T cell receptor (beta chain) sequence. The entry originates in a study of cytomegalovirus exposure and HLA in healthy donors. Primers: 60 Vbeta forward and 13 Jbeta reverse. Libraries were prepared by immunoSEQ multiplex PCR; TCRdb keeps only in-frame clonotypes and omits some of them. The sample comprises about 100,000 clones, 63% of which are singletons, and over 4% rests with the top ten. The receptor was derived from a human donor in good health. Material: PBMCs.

This chain's CDR3 is CASSLPTGRTVPLYPITPNQPQHF. The CDR3 region has the DNA TGTGCCAGCAGTTTACCGACAGGGCGAACTGTACCCCTTTACCCAATCACACCCAATCAGCCCCAGCATTTT. The chain joins TRBV28 to TRBJ1-5; 7 nucleotides align to TRBD1. The CDR3 runs 24 residues. With V trimmed by 2 bases and J by 3 bases, 31 bases remained unmatched. Germline V CDR1 and CDR2: MDHEN, SYDVKM.